A selection of T cell receptor beta chains follows, all from one sample in a study of blood T cells in healthy people across ages. From the 5' RACE reads, TCRdb called clonotypes with MiXCR, one entry per CDR3 protein. The sample yields 700,000 to 900,000 distinct CDR3 sequences, around half seen once. The sequencing input was blood. These TCRs come from a man at least 80 years old in good health. Both conserved end residues are part of each CDR3. The order of the fields is CDR3 DNA, CDR3 protein, V gene, D gene, clone size, J gene. A D gene is named only where the DNA matches it firmly. Expanded clones are given a class, and other clones once, few, many or no size at all.

CDR3 DNA: TGCAGTACGGGACTTGGGAACATTCAGTACTTC
CDR3 protein: CSTGLGNIQYF
V gene: TRBV29-1
D gene: NA
clone size: few
J gene: TRBJ2-4

CDR3 DNA: TGCAGTGCCCAAACCGGGACAGGGGGCGCGTACGCGTATTTT
CDR3 protein: CSAQTGTGGAYAYF
V gene: TRBV20-1
D gene: TRBD1
clone size: NA
J gene: TRBJ2-3

CDR3 DNA: TGTGCCATCAGTGACGACAGGGGCTTGACCTACGAGCAGTACTTC
CDR3 protein: CAISDDRGLTYEQYF
V gene: TRBV10-3
D gene: TRBD1
clone size: NA
J gene: TRBJ2-7

CDR3 DNA: TGTGCCAGCAGCCGGACAGTGGACTATGGCTACACCTTC
CDR3 protein: CASSRTVDYGYTF
V gene: TRBV12-3/TRBV12-4
D gene: NA
clone size: few
J gene: TRBJ1-2

CDR3 DNA: TGTGCCAGCAGCCAAGATGGGACAGGGGTCCCGCAGAGCGAGCAGTACTTC
CDR3 protein: CASSQDGTGVPQSEQYF
V gene: TRBV3-1
D gene: TRBD1
clone size: NA
J gene: TRBJ2-7

CDR3 DNA: TGTGCCACCAGTGATCGACGGACTAGCGGCTACAATGAGCAGTTCTTC
CDR3 protein: CATSDRRTSGYNEQFF
V gene: TRBV24-1
D gene: TRBD2
clone size: NA
J gene: TRBJ2-1

CDR3 DNA: TGTGCCAGCAGCGTAGCCTTGATTTATGGCTACACCTTC
CDR3 protein: CASSVALIYGYTF
V gene: TRBV7-9
D gene: NA
clone size: NA
J gene: TRBJ1-2

CDR3 DNA: TGTGCCAGCAGTTATCCGGGACAGGGATCCTACAATGAGCAGTTCTTC
CDR3 protein: CASSYPGQGSYNEQFF
V gene: TRBV6-2/TRBV6-3
D gene: TRBD1
clone size: few
J gene: TRBJ2-1

CDR3 DNA: TGTGCCAGCAGCTTGGGCCCCCAAAGTTCCTACGAGCAGTACTTC
CDR3 protein: CASSLGPQSSYEQYF
V gene: TRBV7-8
D gene: NA
clone size: NA
J gene: TRBJ2-7

CDR3 DNA: TGTGCCAGCAGCTTATCTCCGGACGGACAAGAGACCCAGTACTTC
CDR3 protein: CASSLSPDGQETQYF
V gene: TRBV7-2
D gene: NA
clone size: NA
J gene: TRBJ2-5

CDR3 DNA: TGTGCCAGCAGTGTTCTACCGGATACGCAGTATTTT
CDR3 protein: CASSVLPDTQYF
V gene: TRBV2
D gene: NA
clone size: few
J gene: TRBJ2-3

CDR3 DNA: TGTGCCAGCCGACGGGAGACCACCTACAATGAGCAGTTCTTC
CDR3 protein: CASRRETTYNEQFF
V gene: TRBV2
D gene: NA
clone size: NA
J gene: TRBJ2-1

CDR3 DNA: TGTGCCATCAGTGAGTCGATGGACACCGGGGAGCTGTTTTTT
CDR3 protein: CAISESMDTGELFF
V gene: TRBV10-3
D gene: NA
clone size: NA
J gene: TRBJ2-2

CDR3 DNA: TGTGCCAGCAGTAACTTCGCTGGCCCAGATACGCAGTATTTT
CDR3 protein: CASSNFAGPDTQYF
V gene: TRBV12-3/TRBV12-4
D gene: NA
clone size: NA
J gene: TRBJ2-3

CDR3 DNA: TGTGCCAGCACCAAGACAGGGGGCGGCCACGAGCAGTACTTC
CDR3 protein: CASTKTGGGHEQYF
V gene: TRBV6-2/TRBV6-3
D gene: TRBD1
clone size: few
J gene: TRBJ2-7

CDR3 DNA: TGTGCCAGCAGCGGCGGAAGGCCCCATGATACGCAGTATTTT
CDR3 protein: CASSGGRPHDTQYF
V gene: TRBV9
D gene: NA
clone size: many
J gene: TRBJ2-3

CDR3 DNA: TGTGTCACCAGCAGAATGACAGGGATTTTCGCCCAAGAGACCCAGTACTTC
CDR3 protein: CVTSRMTGIFAQETQYF
V gene: TRBV15
D gene: TRBD1
clone size: NA
J gene: TRBJ2-5